A selection of T cell receptor beta chains follows, all from one sample in a study of CD4 and CD8 cells across lung adenocarcinoma regions. TCRdb analysed the PCR reads with MiXCR anew, one entry per CDR3 protein. The table has some 22,000 distinct CDR3 sequences, roughly half seen once; the top ten hold 20% to 25%. Sequencing input: CD4+ T cells from the center of a lung tumor. These receptors all stem from a male donor with lung adenocarcinoma. The CD4 and CD8 labels of this study may be unreliable. The conserved cysteine and the conserved F or W are not part of the CDR3 here. Part of the rows lack a size; the others show once, few, many or a class for expanded clones.

cdr3_aa	j_call	v_call	clone_size
ASSSRKRNYEQY	TRBJ2-7	TRBV7-9	-
ARGLQAVITGELF	TRBJ2-2	TRBV6-1	-
ASSHTWDSQETQY	TRBJ2-5	TRBV28	many
ASSYAFGGGSKNIQY	TRBJ2-4	TRBV6-5	-
ASSYSPWGEETQY	TRBJ2-3	TRBV6-5	-
ASRGAWCGSRETQY	TRBJ2-5	TRBV6-4	few
ASSLASADTQY	TRBJ2-3	TRBV7-9	few
GISGPGAKNMQY	TRBJ2-4	TRBV10-3	-
ASSWDRVRNNEQF	TRBJ2-1	TRBV11-2	-
ASSSRGRSSYNEQF	TRBJ2-1	TRBV7-8	many
ASRLQSVSTEEQF	TRBJ2-3	TRBV6-5	-
AGTQAGPNTEAF	TRBJ1-1	TRBV6-1	many
ASSEEVWETQY	TRBJ2-5	TRBV6-1	medium-sized
AGSGPGLTETQY	TRBJ2-3	TRBV11-2	-
SVGSMRAEQY	-	TRBV29-1	few